This passage covers 16 T cell receptor beta chains from one sample sequenced in a study of beta chain features in type 1 diabetes. The authors reverse transcribed all of the isolated RNA, so sequencing captured expressed TCRB transcripts. TCRdb keeps only in-frame clones here, not all; method: immunoSEQ multiplex PCR. Among 330,000 or so clones listed, about 20% were seen once. The sample was naive CD4+ T cells from blood. These receptors were collected from a woman aged 18-35 years in good health.

This chain connects TRBV29-1 to TRBJ2-7; 10 bases are shared with TRBD1. The CDR3 length is 15 residues. The germline CDR1 and CDR2 sequences are SQVTM and ANQGSEA. The V and J ends lost 6 bases and 4 bases, in that order; junction bases with no gene match: 12. The CDR3 is CSVADPRDRGYEQYF. Here the CDR3 DNA reads TGCAGCGTCGCCGACCCCCGGGACAGGGGATACGAGCAGTACTTC.

The chain recombines TRBV5-1 with TRBJ2-1; TRBD2 agrees at 12 bases. The CDR3 sequence is 16 residues long. Germline V gives CDR1 SGHRS, CDR2 YFSETQ. V lost 4 bases and J lost 8; bases outside the gene matches: 10. This CDR3 is CASSNRLAGGSDEQFF. In DNA form, the CDR3 reads TGCGCCAGCAGCAACCGTCTAGCGGGAGGGAGCGATGAGCAGTTCTTC. Together with reference TRBV5-1 and TRBJ2-1, the CDR3 gives the full variable domain: KAGVTQTPRYLIKTRGQQVTLSCSPISGHRSVSWYQQTPGQGLQFLFEYFSETQRNKGNFPGRFSGRQFSNSRSEMNVSTLELGDSALYLCASSNRLAGGSDEQFFGPGTRLTVL.

The chain has TRBV7-2 and TRBJ2-7, with a possible D match to TRBD1 (6 bases). The CDR3 contains 14 residues. V lost 4 bases and J lost 0, with 10 bases in between. In germline, CDR1 is SGHTA, CDR2 FQGNSA. The CDR3 spells CASSWDTSSYEQYF. DNA for the CDR3: TGTGCCAGCAGCTGGGACACGAGCTCCTACGAGCAGTACTTC.

This clone was seen only a few times. One end of the junction varies from germline; a read error may be responsible. This chain uses TRBV6-1 with TRBJ2-7; a weak D match, TRBD2 (7 bases). Germline lookup yields CDR1 MNHNS and CDR2 SASEGT. The CDR3 is 14 residues long. CDR3 amino acids: CASREGGVDYEQYF. CDR3 DNA: TGTGCCAGCAGGGAAGGGGGGGTTGACTACGAGCAGTACTTC.

This clone came up a few times. This chain joins TRBV30 and TRBJ1-4; D possibly corresponds to TRBD1 (5 bases). The CDR3 is 14 amino acids. V dropped 4 bases and J dropped 8 bases, with 17 bases sitting between them. The V gene's germline CDR1 is GTSNPN and CDR2 SVGIG (reference sequence). The CDR3 sequence: CAWTRAPSSEKLFF. CDR3 coding DNA: TGTGCCTGGACCAGGGCCCCGAGCAGCGAAAAACTGTTTTTT.

This clone was seen only a few times. This CDR3 is also generated by other DNA sequences in the sample. The chain combines TRBV7-2 with TRBJ2-7; TRBD2 matches at 7 bases. This CDR3 is built from 15 residues. Losses at the gene ends were 0 bases for V and 0 bases for J; bases not matched to a gene: 2. Per germline, CDR1 SGHTA and CDR2 FQGNSA. The CDR3 bases are TGTGCCAGCAGCTTAGCGGGGGGGTCCTCCTACGAGCAGTACTTC. This gives the protein CASSLAGGSSYEQYF.

This chain joins TRBV11-2 and TRBJ2-5, with TRBD2 matching 9 bases. The CDR3 loop spans 16 amino acids. CDR1 SGHAT and CDR2 FQNNGV come from the germline V gene. The V and J ends lost 5 bases and 2 bases, in that order; junction bases with no gene match: 9. CDR3 sequence: CASSQTLAGRQETQYF. The DNA for the CDR3 is TGTGCCAGCAGCCAAACTCTAGCGGGAAGACAAGAGACCCAGTACTTC.

This chain connects TRBV25-1 to TRBJ1-1; D remains ambiguous. The V end was cut by 6 bases, the J end by 0 bases, with 17 bases between. The CDR3 has 16 residues. The germline V gene encodes CDR1 MGHDK and CDR2 SYGVNS. The CDR3 DNA sequence: TGTGCCAGCAGGGGCCTTACCCTCCTAATGAACACTGAAGCTTTCTTT. This encodes CASRGLTLLMNTEAFF. The entire variable domain, with the rest obtained from reference TRBV25-1 and TRBJ1-1, is as follows: EADIYQTPRYLVIGTGKKITLECSQTMGHDKMYWYQQDPGMELHLIHYSYGVNSTEKGDLSSESTVSRIRTEHFPLTLESARPSHTSQYLCASRGLTLLMNTEAFFGQGTRLTVV.

The chain has TRBV19 and TRBJ1-2, with 8 nucleotides matching TRBD1. Germline CDR1 is LNHDA and CDR2 is SQIVND (reference sequence). The CDR3 sequence is 15 residues long. V shed 7 bases and J 4 bases; nucleotides not matched to a gene: 11. This CDR3 is CASTRAFTGGYGYTF. The DNA of the CDR3 is TGTGCCAGTACCAGAGCCTTTACAGGGGGCTATGGCTACACCTTC.

V is TRBV9 and J is TRBJ1-3; D perhaps matches TRBD1 (6 bases). Germline V gene sequence: CDR1 SGDLS, CDR2 YYNGEE. Trimming removed 0 bases at V and 8 bases at J, with 18 bases between. This CDR3 is 16 amino acids long. The CDR3 DNA is TGTGCCAGCAGCGTAGCTACTGGGACACGGGGGGACACCATATATTTT. Amino acids: CASSVATGTRGDTIYF. The full variable domain, completed using reference TRBV9 and TRBJ1-3, is DSGVTQTPKHLITATGQRVTLRCSPRSGDLSVYWYQQSLDQGLQFLIQYYNGEERAKGNILERFSAQQFPDLHSELNLSSLELGDSALYFCASSVATGTRGDTIYFGEGSWLTVV.

The chain uses TRBV19 and TRBJ2-7; 8 nucleotides align to TRBD2. Germline V lookup: CDR1 LNHDA, CDR2 SQIVND (reference sequence). The CDR3 length is 14 residues. V lost 2 bases, J lost 3 bases, and 3 bases stayed unmatched. The CDR3 spells CASSIREGRYEQYF. CDR3 DNA: TGTGCCAGTAGTATACGGGAGGGCCGCTACGAGCAGTACTTC. The entire variable domain, with the rest obtained from reference TRBV19 and TRBJ2-7, is as follows: DGGITQSPKYLFRKEGQNVTLSCEQNLNHDAMYWYRQDPGQGLRLIYYSQIVNDFQKGDIAEGYSVSREKKESFPLTVTSAQKNPTAFYLCASSIREGRYEQYFGPGTRLTVT.

The rearrangement joins TRBV7-9 to TRBJ2-2; 9 bases agree with TRBD1. V shed 3 bases, J shed 13 bases, and the junction held 3 bases outside the gene matches. The germline gives CDR1 SEHNR, CDR2 FQNEAQ (reference sequence). There are 12 residues in the CDR3. The CDR3 reads CASSLAGQGLFF. DNA of the CDR3: TGTGCCAGCAGCTTGGCGGGACAGGGGCTGTTTTTT.

The chain carries TRBV9 and TRBJ2-2; D is possibly TRBD2 (6 bases). This CDR3 has 16 residues. V was trimmed by 3 bases and J by 5 bases, leaving 17 bases between them. CDR1 and CDR2 from the germline V gene are SGDLS and YYNGEE. In DNA, the CDR3 is TGTGCCAGCAGCGGAGCGGGCCTAGTGGGAACCGGGGAGCTGTTTTTT. It is translated as CASSGAGLVGTGELFF. Full variable domain (remainder filled in from reference TRBV9 and TRBJ2-2): DSGVTQTPKHLITATGQRVTLRCSPRSGDLSVYWYQQSLDQGLQFLIQYYNGEERAKGNILERFSAQQFPDLHSELNLSSLELGDSALYFCASSGAGLVGTGELFFGEGSRLTVL.

This clone came up a few times. The chain is built from TRBV7-2 and TRBJ1-2; 7 bases match TRBD1. The junction had 6 bases not matched to a gene; V was cut back by 5 bases and J by 3 bases. This CDR3 has 14 residues. Looked up from germline, CDR1 is SGHTA and CDR2 is FQGNSA. CDR3 sequence (DNA): TGTGCCAGCAGCCGACAGGGTTTAGACTATGGCTACACCTTC. As protein: CASSRQGLDYGYTF.

This rearrangement joins TRBV6-5 to TRBJ1-3, with TRBD1 matching 8 bases. The CDR3 totals 14 residues. Germline trimming cut 2 bases from V and 9 bases from J; bases unmatched to any gene: 6. CDR1 MNHEY and CDR2 SVGAGI come from the germline V gene. The CDR3 coding sequence is TGTGCCAGCAGTTACGACAGGGGACGGTCCACCATATATTTT. Translating gives CASSYDRGRSTIYF.

The rearrangement uses TRBV30 and TRBJ2-3; 13 bases fit TRBD2. J was trimmed by 5 bases and V by 2 bases; bases with no gene match: 7. This CDR3 comprises 16 residues. From germline, CDR1 is GTSNPN and CDR2 SVGIG (reference sequence). The CDR3 is CAWSPSRTSGGDTQYF. CDR3 sequence (DNA): TGTGCCTGGAGTCCATCTAGGACTAGCGGGGGAGATACGCAGTATTTT.